The 21 T cell receptor beta chains in this list originate from one sample, sequenced in a study of blood T cell repertoires in COVID-19 (dated by TCRdb to about 2020). Library preparation used the immunoSEQ multiplex PCR assay. The table was pulled from immuneACCESS by TCRdb, which kept in-frame rearrangements only. Such tables lose some clones; where checked, under half of the loss comes from unresolved V genes, and the rest has no known cause. The sample table records some 400,000 clones; approximately 89% of these occur just once. Clones ranked in the top ten supply 8% to 13% of the sample. The sequencing sample was made of peripheral blood. These receptors were obtained from a young woman with COVID-19, enrolled during active disease.

This chain links TRBV6-4 with TRBJ2-7; 11 nucleotides line up with TRBD2. This CDR3 region has 15 residues. CDR1 is MRHNA and CDR2 is SNTAGT in the germline V gene. Trimming at V came to 3 bases and at J to 2 bases, leaving 3 bases not matched to a gene. In DNA form, the CDR3 reads TGTGCCAGCAGTGAAGAACTAGCGGGGGCCTACGAGCAGTACTTC. Translating it yields CASSEELAGAYEQYF.

The rearrangement uses TRBV5-5 and TRBJ2-7; D is possibly TRBD2 (5 bases). CDR1 is SGHKS, CDR2 YYEKEE, per germline (reference sequence). The CDR3 is made up of 15 amino acids. V lost 2 bases and J lost 0, with 12 bases in between. CDR3 residues: CASSFLLAYSYEQYF. The CDR3 region has the DNA TGTGCCAGCAGCTTTCTTCTAGCATACTCCTACGAGCAGTACTTC.

The chain employs TRBV11-2 and TRBJ2-1; 11 bases map to TRBD2. The CDR3 sequence is 17 residues long. Per germline, CDR1 SGHAT and CDR2 FQNNGV. The junction had 10 bases not matched to a gene; V was cut back by 2 bases and J by 7 bases. CDR3 residues: CASSLYGRVAGGNEQFF. As DNA, the CDR3 is TGTGCCAGCAGCTTATATGGTCGGGTAGCGGGAGGGAATGAGCAGTTCTTC. The variable domain in full, with the rest retrieved from reference TRBV11-2 and TRBJ2-1, is EAGVAQSPRYKIIEKRQSVAFWCNPISGHATLYWYQQILGQGPKLLIQFQNNGVVDDSQLPKDRFSAERLKGVDSTLKIQPAKLEDSAVYLCASSLYGRVAGGNEQFFGPGTRLTVL.

The chain couples TRBV21-1 to TRBJ2-7; no check of the table's D call, TRBD1, against the DNA was made. TRBV21-1 counts as a pseudogene. CDR3 size: 16 residues. The CDR3 coding sequence is TGTGCCAGCAGCAGTCTGGTCCGGGACAGGGACTACGAGCAGTACTTC. This sequence encodes CASSSLVRDRDYEQYF.

This clone was seen once. CDR3 DNA sequence: TGTGCCAGCAGCCCCGACCCCAACAGGGGGCCTTTAGGGGGCTACACCTTC. The encoded protein is CASSPDPNRGPLGGYTF. The gene calls are TRBV9 and TRBJ1-2; 9 bases agree with TRBD1. The CDR3 sequence is 17 residues long. The germline V gene has CDR1 SGDLS and CDR2 YYNGEE. The V gene end was trimmed by 4 bases and the J gene end by 8 bases; junction bases not matched to a gene: 18.

The chain uses TRBV14 and TRBJ2-3; possibly TRBD2 for D (5 bases). This CDR3 has 15 residues. Trimming left V 4 bases short and J 1 base short, with 12 bases between. CDR1 and CDR2 (germline): SGHDN, FVKESK. CDR3 amino acids: CASSLLWGGTDTQYF. Here the CDR3 DNA reads TGTGCCAGCAGCCTTTTGTGGGGAGGCACAGATACGCAGTATTTT.

V is TRBV15 and J is TRBJ1-1; a possible D gene is TRBD1 (6 bases). This CDR3 has 13 residues. V lost 8 bases and J lost 6, with 16 bases in between. Germline V gene lookup returns CDR1 LNHNV and CDR2 YYDKDF (reference sequence). CDR3 coding DNA: TGTGCCACCCAGGGGCTTTGGGGTTCTGAAGCTTTCTTT. Translated, it gives CATQGLWGSEAFF.

The chain has TRBV5-1 and TRBJ2-3; weak D call: TRBD1 (6 bases). The germline V gene has CDR1 SGHRS and CDR2 YFSETQ. The CDR3 runs to 14 residues. V was shortened by 0 bases and J by 3 bases, with 8 bases between the two germline ends. The CDR3 nucleotides read TGCGCCAGCAGCTTGGACAGGGCTACAGATACGCAGTATTTT. Its protein is CASSLDRATDTQYF.

V and J are TRBV5-6 and TRBJ2-7; 11 bases line up with TRBD1. V shed 0 bases, J shed 6 bases, and the junction held 11 bases outside the gene matches. Germline CDR1 is SGHDT and CDR2 is YYEEEE. This CDR3 is built from 17 residues. This chain's CDR3 is CASSLEGTGGSLGEQYF. The CDR3 DNA reads TGTGCCAGCAGCTTGGAAGGGACAGGGGGGAGCCTGGGCGAGCAGTACTTC.

The chain joins TRBV28 to TRBJ2-7, with D uncertain. Germline assignment: CDR1 MDHEN and CDR2 SYDVKM. The CDR3 spans 11 residues. V was cut by 8 bases and J by 0 bases, with 5 bases left in between. CDR3 sequence reads: CASASSYEQYF. As DNA, the CDR3 is TGTGCCAGCGCCAGCTCCTACGAGCAGTACTTC.

The genes are TRBV7-2 and TRBJ2-7; TRBD1 might be the D (6 bases). The germline V and J ends were trimmed by 3 bases and 3 bases, with 12 bases remaining between them. This CDR3 spans 14 amino acids. Germline lookup yields CDR1 SGHTA and CDR2 FQGNSA. CDR3 coding DNA: TGTGCCAGCAGCTTCCTAGGACAGAGCTACGAGCAGTACTTC. Protein product: CASSFLGQSYEQYF.

In DNA form, the CDR3 reads TGTGCCAGCAGACTGACAGACCGCACAGATACGCAGTATTTT. Its translation is CASRLTDRTDTQYF. This chain uses TRBV2 with TRBJ2-3; TRBD1 might be the D (5 bases). The CDR3 length is 14 residues. V dropped 6 bases and J dropped 1 base, with 11 bases sitting between them. Germline CDR1 SNHLY, CDR2 FYNNEI.

The chain links TRBV6-5 to TRBJ1-6, with D perhaps matching TRBD1 (6 bases). This CDR3 comprises 13 residues. The V end lost 11 bases, the J end lost 10 bases, and 18 bases lay between the germline ends. Germline V gene data show CDR1 as MNHEY and CDR2 as SVGAGI. CDR3 in DNA: TGTGCCCCTCATGAACAGGGCAGATCACCCCTCCACTTT. Translating gives CAPHEQGRSPLHF.

This clone was counted a single time. The chain uses TRBV4-1 and TRBJ2-7, with TRBD2 identical over 8 bases. Germline trimming cut 0 bases from V and 6 bases from J; bases unmatched to any gene: 7. The CDR3 has 15 residues. Germline-derived CDR1 and CDR2 are MGHRA and YSYEKL. CDR3 DNA: TGCGCCAGCAGCCAAGAAGGGGGACTAGTGGGCGAGCAGTACTTC. It yields the protein CASSQEGGLVGEQYF.

This chain connects TRBV18 to TRBJ2-2; 8 bases are a match to TRBD1. Germline V lookup: CDR1 KGHSH, CDR2 LQKENI. The length of the CDR3 is 14 residues. After removal of 3 bases from V and 6 bases from J, the junction contained 3 bases not matched to a gene. The CDR3 coding sequence is TGTGCCAGCTCACCGGACAGGGATGCCGGGGAGCTGTTTTTT. Its translation: CASSPDRDAGELFF.

The chain has TRBV11-2 and TRBJ2-1; D may be TRBD2 (6 bases). V lost 8 bases to trimming and J lost 6 bases, with 17 bases between them. From germline, CDR1 is SGHAT and CDR2 FQNNGV. CDR3 length: 14 amino acids. The CDR3: CASGRDSVGNEQFF. DNA for the CDR3: TGTGCCAGCGGCCGGGACTCGGTAGGCAATGAGCAGTTCTTC.

CDR3 amino acids: CASSLVGDRSYEQYF. CDR3 sequence (DNA): TGTGCCAGCAGCTTGGTGGGGGACAGGTCCTACGAGCAGTACTTC. The chain employs TRBV5-8 and TRBJ2-7; 8 nucleotides match TRBD1. CDR1 and CDR2 (germline): SGHTS, YDEGEE. The CDR3 length is 15 residues. Trimming at V came to 0 bases and at J to 1 base, leaving 3 bases not matched to a gene.

As for this clone: At the DNA level, this CDR3 is encoded by other sequences in the same sample as well. This chain connects TRBV12-3 or TRBV12-4 to TRBJ2-3, with a tentative D call TRBD2 (6 bases). This CDR3 has 13 amino acids. V dropped 1 base and J dropped 4 bases, with 6 bases sitting between them. The CDR3 loop reads CASSLGGADTQYF. In DNA form, the CDR3 reads TGTGCCAGCAGTTTAGGCGGGGCAGATACGCAGTATTTT.

This chain connects TRBV10-2 to TRBJ2-1, with D possibly matching TRBD2 (5 bases). Germline CDR1 and CDR2: WSHSY and SAAADI. The CDR3 sequence is 13 residues long. Deletions cut 7 bases from V and 2 bases from J, with 9 bases between. Written as DNA, the CDR3 is TGCGCCAGCACGGGCGGGCCCTACAATGAGCAGTTCTTC. Its protein is CASTGGPYNEQFF.

The V gene is TRBV4-3, the J gene TRBJ2-2, with D possibly TRBD2 on 6 matching bases. The CDR3 is made up of 17 amino acids. Germline V gene data show CDR1 as LGHNA and CDR2 as YSLEER. Deletions cut 1 base from V and 6 bases from J, with 18 bases between. CDR3 DNA sequence: TGCGCCAGCAGCCAAGTTGAGGAGAAGGGACTCTCCGGGGAGCTGTTTTTT. Protein: CASSQVEEKGLSGELFF.

V is TRBV29-1 and J is TRBJ1-2; TRBD1 aligns across 9 bases. The CDR3 sequence is 13 residues long. The V gene's germline CDR1 is SQVTM and CDR2 ANQGSEA. Unmatched junction bases numbered 7, after V lost 4 bases and J lost 7 bases. The CDR3 DNA follows: TGCAGCGTTGTAGGGGACAGGGTGGTTGGCTACACCTTC. This sequence encodes CSVVGDRVVGYTF.